A single sample is the source of the 18 T cell receptor beta chains below, sequenced in a study of tissue T cells after allogeneic stem cell transplantation. Time point specified: mouse harvest day 14 after allogeneic transplant. Mouse grafts combined 10^7 T-cell-depleted bone marrow cells with 10^6 splenic CD5+ T cells. Produced via immunoSEQ multiplex PCR; TCRdb's table is partial and in-frame only. The table has some 5,700 clones, about 41% seen once. The sample taken for sequencing was gut tissue. Receptors originate from a female BALB/c mouse given C57BL/6 T cells with graft-versus-host disease after an allogeneic hematopoietic cell transplant.

This clone came up a few times. The germline and genes are mouse ones. With the read ending 1 residue before the CDR3 end, the germline J gene is used to fill in that end. The V and J genes are TRBV31 and TRBJ1-5; the match to TRBD1 covers 9 bases. The germline V gene has CDR1 GKSSPN and CDR2 SITVG. The junction had 1 base not matched to a gene; V was cut back by 5 bases and J by 2 bases. CDR3 length: 13 residues. The part of the CDR3 DNA that was read is TGTGCCTGGGGACAGGGGTACAACCAGGCTCCGCTT. It yields the protein CAWGQGYNQAPL. The full CDR3 reads CAWGQGYNQAPLF.

Regarding this clone: Any gene name here is a mouse gene name. The CDR3 loop reads CSSSQVNWGGETLYF. CDR3 DNA, as far as it was read: TGCTCCAGCAGTCAAGTCAACTGGGGGGGCGAAACGCTGTAT. The chain couples TRBV23 to TRBJ2-3; whether TRBD2, the table's D call, matches the DNA was not checked. The read falls 1 residue short of the CDR3 end, and the missing part is taken from the germline J gene. In germline, CDR1 is KGHTA, CDR2 FQNQQP. The CDR3 runs 15 residues.

This clone is termed medium-sized. Genes and germline come from the mouse. Read sequence stops 1 residue before the CDR3 end, and the germline J gene provides the missing end. This chain links TRBV26 with TRBJ1-5; D may be TRBD1 (5 bases). CDR1 and CDR2 from the germline V gene are KGHPV and FQNQEV (reference sequence). Trimming left V 7 bases short and J 0 bases short, with 10 bases between. The length of the CDR3 is 14 residues. CDR3 DNA, as far as it was read: TGTGCCAGCACCGACAGATATAACAACCAGGCTCCGCTT. The encoded protein is CASTDRYNNQAPL. The full CDR3 sequence reads CASTDRYNNQAPLF.

A remark on this clone: Gene names refer to mouse genes. The sequence runs out 1 residue before the end of the CDR3; the remainder is reconstructed from the germline J gene. V gene TRBV26 combines with J gene TRBJ2-3; D call uncertain. The CDR3 loop spans 14 amino acids. Per the germline V gene, CDR1 is KGHPV and CDR2 is FQNQEV (reference sequence). The germline V and J ends were trimmed by 2 bases and 2 bases, with 8 bases remaining between them. The sequenced CDR3 bases are TGTGCCAGCAGTCTGGGCATCAATGCAGAAACGCTGTAT. It yields the protein CASSLGINAETLY. The CDR3 in its entirety is CASSLGINAETLYF.

This clone was seen a few times. Gene names refer to mouse genes. The read stops 1 residue short of the end of the CDR3; the missing end is completed from the germline J gene. The chain combines TRBV19 with TRBJ1-3, with D possibly TRBD1 on 6 matching bases. CDR1 and CDR2 (germline): FNHDT, SITEND (reference sequence). Trimming took 1 base from V and 3 from J, leaving 8 bases between them. CDR3 length: 14 residues. CDR3 bases read: TGTGCCAGCAGTATATCCAGGGGTGGAAATACGCTCTAT. Translating it yields CASSISRGGNTLY. In full, the CDR3 reads CASSISRGGNTLYF.

The table lists this clone with a few counts. The gene names given are mouse names. The CDR3 is cut off 1 residue early in the read; its end comes from the germline J gene. The V call is TRBV23, the J call TRBJ2-5. Germline V CDR1 and CDR2: KGHTA, FQNQQP. The CDR3 extends over 12 amino acids. CDR3 sequence: CSSNPGADTQYF. The sequenced part of the CDR3 DNA is TGCTCCAGCAACCCGGGAGCGGACACCCAGTAC.

About this clone itself: The germline and genes are mouse ones. The read terminates 1 residue ahead of where the CDR3 ends, so the germline J gene completes it. The rearrangement links TRBV26 to TRBJ1-1; D might be TRBD1 (5 bases). This CDR3 is built from 13 residues. The V and J ends lost 6 bases and 0 bases respectively, with 8 bases between them. Germline CDR1 KGHPV, CDR2 FQNQEV (reference sequence). The DNA read from the CDR3 is TGTGCCAGCAGACGGGGACAGAACACAGAAGTCTTC. Amino acids: CASRRGQNTEVF. The whole CDR3 region reads CASRRGQNTEVFF.

This clone counts as medium-sized (0.01 to 0.1%). The gene names here belong to mouse. The read comes to an end 1 residue before the CDR3 does, leaving the germline J gene to fill in the end. The V gene is TRBV3, the J gene TRBJ2-7, with 8 bases aligning to TRBD2. The V segment lost 6 bases and the J segment 2 bases; nucleotides outside the gene matches: 3. This CDR3 is 13 amino acids long. Germline V gives CDR1 SNHLY, CDR2 FYNGKV (reference sequence). The chain's CDR3 is CASRSTGAYEQYF. The sequenced CDR3 bases are TGTGCCAGCAGATCGACTGGGGCCTATGAACAGTAC.

As concerns this clone: Gene names and germline match the mouse. The read is 1 residue too short to cover the CDR3 end, so that end is filled in from the germline J gene. The chain has TRBV13-2 and TRBJ2-5; D call uncertain. Germline-derived CDR1 and CDR2 are NNHNN and SYGAGS (reference sequence). The V end was cut by 1 base, the J end by 0 bases, with 9 bases between. The CDR3 length is 15 residues. CDR3 bases read: TGTGCCAGCGGTGATCCTCAGGCTAACCAAGACACCCAGTAC. Translated, it gives CASGDPQANQDTQY. The CDR3, in full, reads CASGDPQANQDTQYF.

This clone was found a few times. Mouse germline and gene names are used. The read gets to within 1 residue of the CDR3 end, and the germline J gene fills in the rest. The chain uses TRBV16 and TRBJ1-2; the match to TRBD1 covers 9 bases. The CDR3 has 13 amino acids. Germline V CDR1 and CDR2: SGHSA, FRNQAP. V lost 5 bases and J lost 3; bases outside the gene matches: 1. The CDR3 sequence is CASSRTGDSDYTF. Partial CDR3 DNA: TGTGCAAGCAGCAGGACAGGGGACTCCGACTACACC.

This clone is large by share. The gene symbols are mouse symbols. From the germline J gene comes the end of the CDR3, since the read stops 1 residue before it. The chain uses TRBV16 and TRBJ2-7; D remains unclear. The germline V and J ends were trimmed by 1 base and 0 bases, with 7 bases remaining between them. The CDR3 length is 14 residues. Germline V gives CDR1 SGHSA, CDR2 FRNQAP. The CDR3 reads CASSLVGFSYEQYF. The sequenced CDR3 bases are TGTGCAAGCAGCTTAGTTGGATTCTCCTATGAACAGTAC.

This clone has only a few counts. Gene names refer to mouse genes. The read halts 1 residue ahead of the CDR3 end, with the missing end drawn from the germline J gene. The chain joins TRBV15 to TRBJ2-1; possibly TRBD1 for D (5 bases). CDR1 and CDR2 from the germline V gene are SGHND and FRSKSL. The V and J ends lost 3 bases and 5 bases respectively, with 8 bases between them. The CDR3 has 13 amino acids. The sequenced CDR3 bases are TGTGCCAGCAGTTTTAGCAGGGATGCTGAGCAGTTC. Its translation: CASSFSRDAEQF. The whole CDR3 reads CASSFSRDAEQFF. The complete variable domain, with remaining parts taken from reference TRBV15 and TRBJ2-1, reads DAGVTQTPRHEVAEKGQTIILKCEPVSGHNDLFWYRQTKIQGLELLSYFRSKSLMEDGGAFKDRFKAEMLNSSFSTLKIQPTEPKDSAVYLCASSFSRDAEQFFGPGTRLTVL.

About this clone itself: The gene names given are mouse names. The sequenced fragment ends 1 residue before the CDR3 boundary, so the rest is inferred from the germline J gene. The rearrangement links TRBV14 to TRBJ2-1; D is possibly TRBD1 (6 bases). This CDR3 spans 11 amino acids. Trimming left V 6 bases short and J 5 bases short, with 6 bases between. Germline CDR1 reads SGHDT; CDR2 reads FRDEAV. CDR3 in amino acids: CASTGDAEQFF. The part of the CDR3 DNA that was read is TGTGCCAGCACAGGGGATGCTGAGCAGTTC. Together with reference TRBV14 and TRBJ2-1, the CDR3 gives the full variable domain: EAGVTQSPRYAVLQEGQAVSFWCDPISGHDTLYWYQQPRDQGPQLLVYFRDEAVIDNSQLPSDRFSAVRPKGTNSTLKIQSAKQGDTATYLCASTGDAEQFFGPGTRLTVL.

In the case of this clone: The listed genes are named as in mouse. The read comes to an end 1 residue before the CDR3 does, leaving the germline J gene to fill in the end. The rearrangement joins TRBV23 to TRBJ2-5; the D call in the table, TRBD1, was not verified against the DNA. Germline V gene data show CDR1 as KGHTA and CDR2 as FQNQQP. The CDR3 consists of 14 residues. CDR3 DNA, as far as it was read: TGCTCCAGCAGTCAACCAGGGGACCAAGACACCCAGTAC. This translates into CSSSQPGDQDTQY. The entire CDR3 reads CSSSQPGDQDTQYF.

Concerning this clone: Gene names and germline refer to mouse. The CDR3 end lies 1 residue beyond the end of the read and is filled in from the germline J gene. This chain uses TRBV16 with TRBJ1-3; no reliable D call. CDR3 size: 14 residues. The germline V and J ends were trimmed by 3 bases and 0 bases, with 6 bases remaining between them. From germline, CDR1 is SGHSA and CDR2 FRNQAP. CDR3 sequence: CASSFRSSGNTLYF. CDR3 DNA (partial): TGTGCAAGCAGCTTCCGCAGTTCTGGAAATACGCTCTAT.

A word on this clone: Mouse names are used for the genes. CDR3 loop: CASSPTGVYEQYF. Incomplete CDR3 DNA: TGTGCCAGCAGTCCGACTGGGGTCTATGAACAGTAC. The chain is built from TRBV23 and TRBJ2-7; the tabulated D call, TRBD2, remains unverified against the DNA. The CDR3 extends 1 residue past the end of the read, so its final part is completed from the germline J gene. Germline CDR1 is KGHTA and CDR2 is FQNQQP. There are 13 residues in the CDR3.

Points on this clone: Any gene name here is a mouse gene name. The read halts 1 residue ahead of the CDR3 end, with the missing end drawn from the germline J gene. The V call is TRBV13-2, the J call TRBJ2-7, with TRBD2 as a possible D gene (6 bases). Germline CDR1 NNHNN, CDR2 SYGAGS (reference sequence). This CDR3 contains 14 residues. V was trimmed by 5 bases and J by 0 bases, leaving 12 bases between them. The part of the CDR3 DNA that was read is TGTGCCAGCGGCTCCGGGACTTTCTCCTATGAACAGTAC. This encodes CASGSGTFSYEQY. The complete CDR3 reads CASGSGTFSYEQYF.

Concerning this clone itself: These gene names are mouse names. With the read ending 1 residue before the CDR3 end, the germline J gene is used to fill in that end. The chain couples TRBV26 to TRBJ2-7; possible D gene TRBD1, 5 bases. There are 14 residues in the CDR3. V lost 3 bases and J lost 0, with 9 bases in between. Per the germline V gene, CDR1 is KGHPV and CDR2 is FQNQEV (reference sequence). Partial CDR3 DNA: TGTGCCAGCAGTCTCAGGGCCCTCTCCTATGAACAGTAC. Residues: CASSLRALSYEQY. In full, the CDR3 reads CASSLRALSYEQYF.